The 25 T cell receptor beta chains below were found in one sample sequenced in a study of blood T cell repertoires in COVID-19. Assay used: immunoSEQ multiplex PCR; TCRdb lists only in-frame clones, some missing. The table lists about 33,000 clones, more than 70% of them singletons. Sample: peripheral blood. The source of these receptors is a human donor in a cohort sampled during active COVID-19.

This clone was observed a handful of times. The CDR3 DNA follows: TGTGCCAGTAGTAGGGCCGGGACCAAAAACATTCAGTACTTC. Residues: CASSRAGTKNIQYF. The chain links TRBV19 to TRBJ2-4; D may be TRBD2 (5 bases). CDR1 and CDR2 (germline): LNHDA, SQIVND (reference sequence). V was clipped by 4 bases and J by 2 bases, with 9 bases between them. The CDR3 covers 14 residues.

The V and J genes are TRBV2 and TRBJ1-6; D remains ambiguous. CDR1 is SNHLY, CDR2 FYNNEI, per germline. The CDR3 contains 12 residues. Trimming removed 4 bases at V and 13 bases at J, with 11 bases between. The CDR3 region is CASSGYSGPLHF. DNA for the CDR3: TGTGCCAGCAGTGGGTACTCCGGTCCCCTCCACTTT.

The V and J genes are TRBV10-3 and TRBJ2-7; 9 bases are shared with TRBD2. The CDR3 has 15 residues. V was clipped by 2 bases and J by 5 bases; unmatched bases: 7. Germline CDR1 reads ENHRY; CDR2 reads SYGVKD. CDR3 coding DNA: TGTGCCATCAGTGAGATCAGGCTAGCGGGGAACGAGCAGTACTTC. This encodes CAISEIRLAGNEQYF.

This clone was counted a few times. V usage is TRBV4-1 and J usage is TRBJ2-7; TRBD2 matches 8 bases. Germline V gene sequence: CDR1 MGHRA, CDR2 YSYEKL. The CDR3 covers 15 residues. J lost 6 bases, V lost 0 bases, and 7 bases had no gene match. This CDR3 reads CASSQDSTSGGEQYF. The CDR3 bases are TGCGCCAGCAGCCAAGATAGTACTAGCGGTGGCGAGCAGTACTTC.

The CDR3 is CATSDFWGALKDTEAFF. CDR3 sequence (DNA): TGTGCCACCAGTGATTTTTGGGGAGCGCTAAAGGACACTGAAGCTTTCTTT. The chain uses TRBV24-1 and TRBJ1-1, with no clear D. The CDR3 consists of 17 residues. Trimming stripped 1 base from V and 3 bases from J, with 17 bases between. Per germline, CDR1 KGHDR and CDR2 SFDVKD.

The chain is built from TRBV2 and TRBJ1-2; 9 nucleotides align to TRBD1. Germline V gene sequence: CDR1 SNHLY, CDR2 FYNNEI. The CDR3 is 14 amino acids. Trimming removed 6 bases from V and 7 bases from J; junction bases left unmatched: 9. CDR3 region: CASSHRGRFVGYTF. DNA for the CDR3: TGTGCCAGCAGCCACAGGGGGCGATTCGTTGGCTACACCTTC.

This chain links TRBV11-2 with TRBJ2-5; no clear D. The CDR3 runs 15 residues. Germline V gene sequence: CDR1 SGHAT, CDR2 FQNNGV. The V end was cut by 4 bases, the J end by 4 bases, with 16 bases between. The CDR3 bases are TGTGCCAGCAGCTGGGTTTCCGGTCGGAGAGAGACCCAGTACTTC. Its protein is CASSWVSGRRETQYF.

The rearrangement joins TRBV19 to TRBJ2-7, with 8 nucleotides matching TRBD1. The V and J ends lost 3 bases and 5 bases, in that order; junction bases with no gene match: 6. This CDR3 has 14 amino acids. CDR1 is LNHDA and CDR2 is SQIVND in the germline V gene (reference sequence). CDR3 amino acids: CASSIGDRGHEQYF. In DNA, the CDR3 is TGTGCCAGTAGTATTGGCGACAGGGGCCACGAGCAGTACTTC.

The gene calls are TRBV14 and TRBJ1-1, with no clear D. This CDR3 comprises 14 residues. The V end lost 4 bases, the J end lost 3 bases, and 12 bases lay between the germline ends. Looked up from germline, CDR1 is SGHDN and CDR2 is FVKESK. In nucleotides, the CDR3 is TGTGCCAGCAGCCGTGACTTGGATGACACTGAAGCTTTCTTT. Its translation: CASSRDLDDTEAFF.

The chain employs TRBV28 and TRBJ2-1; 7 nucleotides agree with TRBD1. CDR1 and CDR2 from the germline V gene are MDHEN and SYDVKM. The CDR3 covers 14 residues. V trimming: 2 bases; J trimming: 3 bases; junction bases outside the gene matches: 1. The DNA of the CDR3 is TGTGCCAGCAGTTTACGACAGGGCTACAATGAGCAGTTCTTC. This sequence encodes CASSLRQGYNEQFF.

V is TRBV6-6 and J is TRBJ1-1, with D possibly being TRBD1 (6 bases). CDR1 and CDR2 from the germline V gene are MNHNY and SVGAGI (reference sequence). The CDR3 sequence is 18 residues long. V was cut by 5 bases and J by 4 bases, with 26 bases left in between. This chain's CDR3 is CASSPRGAGVASFTEAFF. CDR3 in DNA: TGTGCCAGCAGTCCCCGGGGGGCAGGGGTCGCCTCCTTCACTGAAGCTTTCTTT.

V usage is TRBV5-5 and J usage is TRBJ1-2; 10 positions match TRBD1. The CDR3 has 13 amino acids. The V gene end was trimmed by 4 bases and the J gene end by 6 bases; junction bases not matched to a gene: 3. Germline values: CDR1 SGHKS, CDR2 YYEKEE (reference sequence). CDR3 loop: CASSLTGGNGYTF. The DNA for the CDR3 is TGTGCCAGCAGCCTGACAGGGGGCAATGGCTACACCTTC.

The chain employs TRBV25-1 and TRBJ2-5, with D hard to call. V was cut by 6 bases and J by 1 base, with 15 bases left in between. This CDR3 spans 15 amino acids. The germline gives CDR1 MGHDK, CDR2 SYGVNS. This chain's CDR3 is CASSRVEVFQETQYF. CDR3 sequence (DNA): TGTGCCAGCAGCCGAGTCGAGGTTTTCCAAGAGACCCAGTACTTC.

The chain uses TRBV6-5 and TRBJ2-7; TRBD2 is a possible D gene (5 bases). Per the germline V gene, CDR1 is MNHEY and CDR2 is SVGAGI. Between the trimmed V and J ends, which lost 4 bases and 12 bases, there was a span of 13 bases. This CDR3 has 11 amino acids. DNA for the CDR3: TGTGCCAGCAGTTTGGAGGCACATCGGTACTTC. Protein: CASSLEAHRYF.

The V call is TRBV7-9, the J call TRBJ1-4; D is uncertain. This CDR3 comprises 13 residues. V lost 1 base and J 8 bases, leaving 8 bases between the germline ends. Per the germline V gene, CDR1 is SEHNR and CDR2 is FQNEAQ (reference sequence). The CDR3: CASSLVAGEKLFF. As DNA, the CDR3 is TGTGCCAGCAGCTTAGTGGCGGGGGAAAAACTGTTTTTT.

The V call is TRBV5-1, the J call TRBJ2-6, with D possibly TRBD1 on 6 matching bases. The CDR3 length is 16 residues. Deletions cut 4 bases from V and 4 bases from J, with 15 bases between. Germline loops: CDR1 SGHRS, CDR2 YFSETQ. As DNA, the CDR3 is TGCGCCAGCAGCCTGTCCTACAGGGACGGGGCCAACGTCCTGACTTTC. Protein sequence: CASSLSYRDGANVLTF.

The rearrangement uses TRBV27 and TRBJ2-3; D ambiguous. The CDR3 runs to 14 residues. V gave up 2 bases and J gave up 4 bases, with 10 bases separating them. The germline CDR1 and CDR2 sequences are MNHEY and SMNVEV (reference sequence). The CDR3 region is CASSLAARPDTQYF. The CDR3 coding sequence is TGTGCCAGCAGTTTAGCGGCCCGCCCAGATACGCAGTATTTT.

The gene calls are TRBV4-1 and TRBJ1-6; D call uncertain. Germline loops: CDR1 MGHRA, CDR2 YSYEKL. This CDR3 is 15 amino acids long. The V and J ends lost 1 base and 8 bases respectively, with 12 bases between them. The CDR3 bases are TGCGCCAGCAGCCAAGCCTGGCGGCTAGATTCACCCCTCCACTTT. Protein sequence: CASSQAWRLDSPLHF.

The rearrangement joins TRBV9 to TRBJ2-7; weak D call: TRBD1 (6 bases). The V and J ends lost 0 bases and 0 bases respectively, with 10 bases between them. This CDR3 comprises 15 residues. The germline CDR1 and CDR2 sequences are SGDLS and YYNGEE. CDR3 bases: TGTGCCAGCAGCGTAGGACAGGAGAGCTCCTACGAGCAGTACTTC. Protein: CASSVGQESSYEQYF.

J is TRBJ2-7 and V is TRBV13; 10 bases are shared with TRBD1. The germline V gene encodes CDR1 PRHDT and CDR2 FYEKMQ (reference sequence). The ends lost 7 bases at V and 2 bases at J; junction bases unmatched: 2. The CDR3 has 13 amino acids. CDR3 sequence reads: CASTGTGAYEQYF. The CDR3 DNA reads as TGTGCCAGCACCGGGACAGGGGCCTACGAGCAGTACTTC.

In DNA, the CDR3 is TGTGCCAGCAGTTCCGGGACAGGGACAGATACGCAGTATTTT. Its translation is CASSSGTGTDTQYF. V gene TRBV7-9 combines with J gene TRBJ2-3, with TRBD1 matching 9 bases. CDR1 is SEHNR and CDR2 is FQNEAQ in the germline V gene (reference sequence). The CDR3 contains 14 residues. The J segment lost 3 bases and the V segment lost 6 bases, leaving 4 bases of the junction unmatched.

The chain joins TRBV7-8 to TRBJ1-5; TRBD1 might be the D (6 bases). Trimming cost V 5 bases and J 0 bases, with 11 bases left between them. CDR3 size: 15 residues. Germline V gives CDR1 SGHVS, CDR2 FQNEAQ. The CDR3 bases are TGTGCCAGCAGCCCCGGGACACATAGCAATCAGCCCCAGCATTTT. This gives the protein CASSPGTHSNQPQHF.

The CDR3: CASSLARGAAYEQYF. CDR3 nucleotides: TGTGCCAGCAGCTTAGCAAGGGGCGCAGCCTACGAGCAGTACTTC. The chain links TRBV7-2 to TRBJ2-7; TRBD1 is a possible D gene (5 bases). The CDR3 length is 15 residues. Germline V gene sequence: CDR1 SGHTA, CDR2 FQGNSA. V was cut by 0 bases and J by 2 bases, with 11 bases left in between. Complete variable domain (other parts from reference TRBV7-2 and TRBJ2-7): GAGVSQSPSNKVTEKGKDVELRCDPISGHTALYWYRQSLGQGLEFLIYFQGNSAPDKSGLPSDRFSAERTGGSVSTLTIQRTQQEDSAVYLCASSLARGAAYEQYFGPGTRLTVT.

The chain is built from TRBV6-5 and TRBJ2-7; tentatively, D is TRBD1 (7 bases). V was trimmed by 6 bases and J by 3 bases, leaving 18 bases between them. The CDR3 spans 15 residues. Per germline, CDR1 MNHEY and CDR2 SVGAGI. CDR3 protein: CASRDAGQSLYEQYF. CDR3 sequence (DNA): TGTGCCAGCAGGGATGCGGGACAGAGCCTCTACGAGCAGTACTTC.

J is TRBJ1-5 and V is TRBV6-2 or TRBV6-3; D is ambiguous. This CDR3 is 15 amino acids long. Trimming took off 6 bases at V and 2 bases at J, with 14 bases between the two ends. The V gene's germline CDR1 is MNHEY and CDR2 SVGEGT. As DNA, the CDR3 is TGTGCCAGCAGCGAGGCCCTGTGGGGCAATCAGCCCCAGCATTTT. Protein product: CASSEALWGNQPQHF.